This section outlines one TCR beta chain sequence together with its context. This record comes from a study of blood T cell repertoires in COVID-19. Across the whole study: Sites across the United States, Italy and Spain contributed samples from acute and convalescent COVID-19. Nucleic acid was either cDNA or gDNA, and it came from T cells, B-cell-depleted T cells, or PBMCs.

Assay: immunoSEQ multiplex PCR; the TCRdb copy retains only in-frame clones and omits some. The data contain more than 110,000 clones, about nine tenths of them singletons. The length of the CDR3 is 17 residues. The trim removed 0 bases at V and 0 bases at J, leaving 3 bases unmatched. Germline loops: CDR1 SEHNR, CDR2 FQNEAQ (reference sequence). Material for sequencing was peripheral blood. The clonotype was recovered from a man in his fifties with active or convalescent COVID-19. This chain links TRBV7-9 with TRBJ2-2; 8 bases line up with TRBD2. This chain's CDR3 is CASSLALTSANTGELFF. The CDR3 nucleotides read TGTGCCAGCAGCTTAGCCCTGACTAGCGCGAACACCGGGGAGCTGTTTTTT.